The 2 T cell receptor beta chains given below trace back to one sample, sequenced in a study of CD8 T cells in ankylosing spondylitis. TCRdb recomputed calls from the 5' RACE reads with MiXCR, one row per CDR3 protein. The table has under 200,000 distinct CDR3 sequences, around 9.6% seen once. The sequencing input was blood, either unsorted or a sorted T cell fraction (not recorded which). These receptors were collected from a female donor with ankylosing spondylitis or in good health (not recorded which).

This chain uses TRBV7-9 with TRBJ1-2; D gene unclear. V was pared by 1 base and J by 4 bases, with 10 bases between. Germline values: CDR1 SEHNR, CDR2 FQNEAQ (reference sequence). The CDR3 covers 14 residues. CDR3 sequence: CASSLGLGSYGYTF. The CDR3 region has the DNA TGTGCCAGCAGCTTAGGCCTGGGAAGCTATGGCTACACCTTC.

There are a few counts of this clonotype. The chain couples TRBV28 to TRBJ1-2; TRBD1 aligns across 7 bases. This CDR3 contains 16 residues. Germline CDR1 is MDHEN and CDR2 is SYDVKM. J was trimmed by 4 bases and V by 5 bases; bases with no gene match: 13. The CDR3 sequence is CASSTISGGQSYGYTF. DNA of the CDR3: TGTGCCAGCAGTACCATCTCAGGGGGTCAGAGCTATGGCTACACCTTC.